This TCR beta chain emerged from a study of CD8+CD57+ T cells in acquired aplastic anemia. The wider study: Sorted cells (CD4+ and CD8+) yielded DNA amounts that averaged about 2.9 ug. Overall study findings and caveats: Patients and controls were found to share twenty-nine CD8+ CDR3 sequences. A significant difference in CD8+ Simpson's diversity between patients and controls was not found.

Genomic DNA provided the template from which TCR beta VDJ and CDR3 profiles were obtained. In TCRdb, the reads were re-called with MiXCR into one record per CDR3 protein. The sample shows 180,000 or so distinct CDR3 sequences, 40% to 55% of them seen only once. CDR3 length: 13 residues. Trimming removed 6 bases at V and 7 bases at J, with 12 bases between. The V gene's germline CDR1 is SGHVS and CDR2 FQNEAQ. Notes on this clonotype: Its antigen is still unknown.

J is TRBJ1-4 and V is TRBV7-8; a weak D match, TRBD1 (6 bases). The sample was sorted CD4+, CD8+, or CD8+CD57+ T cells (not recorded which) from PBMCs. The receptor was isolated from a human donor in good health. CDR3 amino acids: CASRRGLGEKLFF. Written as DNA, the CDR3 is TGTGCCAGCAGAAGGGGGTTGGGTGAAAAACTGTTTTTT. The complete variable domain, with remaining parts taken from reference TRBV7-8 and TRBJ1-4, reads GAGVSQSPRYKVAKRGQDVALRCDPISGHVSLFWYQQALGQGPEFLTYFQNEAQLDKSGLPSDRFFAERPEGSVSTLKIQRTQQEDSAVYLCASRRGLGEKLFFGSGTQLSVL.